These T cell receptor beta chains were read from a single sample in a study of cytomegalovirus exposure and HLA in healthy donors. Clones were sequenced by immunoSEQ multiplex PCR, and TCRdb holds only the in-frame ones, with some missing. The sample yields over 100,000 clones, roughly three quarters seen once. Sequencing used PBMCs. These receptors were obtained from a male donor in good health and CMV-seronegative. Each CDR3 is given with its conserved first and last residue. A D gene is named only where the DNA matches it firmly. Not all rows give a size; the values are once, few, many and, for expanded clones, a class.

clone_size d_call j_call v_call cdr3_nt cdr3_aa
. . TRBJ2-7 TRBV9 TGTGCCAACAGCGTAGCTCCTTTAGCTGGGTACGAGCAGTACTTC CANSVAPLAGYEQYF
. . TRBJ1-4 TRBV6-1 TGTGCCAGCACCGCAGGGCCAACTAATGAAAAACTGTTTTTT CASTAGPTNEKLFF
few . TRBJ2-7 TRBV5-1 TGCGCCAGCAGCTTAGGGAGCTCCTACGAGCAGTACTTC CASSLGSSYEQYF
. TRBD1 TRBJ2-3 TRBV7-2 TGTGCCAGCAGGCCCCCGGGACAGGACACAGATACGCAGTATTTT CASRPPGQDTDTQYF
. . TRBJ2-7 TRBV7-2 TGTGCCAGCAGCTTATCGCCGGGAATGACCTACGAGCAGTACTTC CASSLSPGMTYEQYF
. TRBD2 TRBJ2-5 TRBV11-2 TGTGCCAGCAGCTTTCAGCGGGGGGGCGGAGAGACCCAGTACTTC CASSFQRGGGETQYF
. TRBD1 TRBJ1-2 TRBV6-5 TGTGCCAGCAGCCGACTGGACAGGGGATCTGGCTACACCTTC CASSRLDRGSGYTF
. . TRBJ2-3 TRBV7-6 TGTGCCAGCAGCTTTGCGGGGGCCACAGATACGCAGTATTTT CASSFAGATDTQYF
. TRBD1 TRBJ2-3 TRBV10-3 TGTGCCATCAGTGCCGGGACAGGGGGTGCAGATACGCAGTATTTT CAISAGTGGADTQYF
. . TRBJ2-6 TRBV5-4 TGTGCCAGCAGCGGGCGGGACGCTCACTCTGGGGCCAACGTCCTGACTTTC CASSGRDAHSGANVLTF
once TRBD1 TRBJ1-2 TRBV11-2 TGTGCCAGCAGCACGACAGGGGAAGGCTACACCTTC CASSTTGEGYTF
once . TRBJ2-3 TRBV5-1 TGCGCCAGCAGCTTAGTTGGTCCGCGGGGAGCTGGCACAGATACGCAGTATTTT CASSLVGPRGAGTDTQYF
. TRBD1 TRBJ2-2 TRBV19 TGTGCCAGTAGTGCGACAGGGTTGGCCGGGGAGCTGTTTTTT CASSATGLAGELFF
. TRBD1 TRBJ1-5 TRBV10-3 TGTGCCATCAGGGCAACCGGGACAGGGGACAATCAGCCCCAGCATTTT CAIRATGTGDNQPQHF
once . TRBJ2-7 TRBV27 TGTGCCAGCAGTTTAGGGCAGGGCTCCGAGCAGTACTTC CASSLGQGSEQYF
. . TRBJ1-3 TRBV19 TGTGCCAGTAGTATTCAAAGAAACACCATATATTTT CASSIQRNTIYF
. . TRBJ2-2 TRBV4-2 TGTGCCAGCAGCCAAGATTGGGGTGGGGGGGCAATCGGGGAGCTGTTTTTT CASSQDWGGGAIGELFF
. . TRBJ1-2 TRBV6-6 TGTGCCAGCAGTCCGGATGGAGGCTATGGCTACACCTTC CASSPDGGYGYTF
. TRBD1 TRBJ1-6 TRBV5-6 TGTGCCAGCAGCAAAACAGGGGTGGATTCACCCCTCCACTTT CASSKTGVDSPLHF
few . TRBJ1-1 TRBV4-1 TGCGCCAGCAGCCAAGGACTCTCGAACACTGAAGCTTTCTTT CASSQGLSNTEAFF
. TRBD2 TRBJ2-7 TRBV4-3 TGCGCCAGCAGCCAAGACACTAGCGTACCCTACGAGCAGTACTTC CASSQDTSVPYEQYF
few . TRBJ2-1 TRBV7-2 TGTGCCAGCAGCAGAAGACAGACTTACTACAATGAGCAGTTCTTC CASSRRQTYYNEQFF
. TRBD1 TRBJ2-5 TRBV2 TGTGCCTGCGACAGGGCTATCCAAGAGACCCAGTACTTC CACDRAIQETQYF
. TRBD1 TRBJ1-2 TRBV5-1 TGCGCCAGCAGCTTGGACAGGGGAGGAGATGGCTACACCTTC CASSLDRGGDGYTF
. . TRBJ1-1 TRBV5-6 TGTGCCAGCAGCTTGGGAGACCTGGCGGGCACTGAAGCTTTCTTT CASSLGDLAGTEAFF
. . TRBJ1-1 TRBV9 TGTGCCAGTCAGGGCATAGGGACTGAAGCTTTCTTT CASQGIGTEAFF
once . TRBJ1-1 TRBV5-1 TGCGCCAGCAGCTTGGGGGAGACACGTGAAGCTTTCTTT CASSLGETREAFF
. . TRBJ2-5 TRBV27 TGTGCCAGCAGTGCCTACCCCCAAGAGACCCAGTACTTC CASSAYPQETQYF
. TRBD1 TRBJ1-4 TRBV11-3 TGTGCCAGCAGCTACCGGGACAGGGCAGGACAAGCAACTAATGAAAAACTGTTTTTT CASSYRDRAGQATNEKLFF
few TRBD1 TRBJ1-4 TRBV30 TGTGCCTGGAGTCCTTGGACAGGGACCGCAGAAAAACTGTTTTTT CAWSPWTGTAEKLFF
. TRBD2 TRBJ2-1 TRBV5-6 TGTGCCAGCAGCTTGGAACTAGCGGGGGGCCTCTACAATGAGCAGTTCTTC CASSLELAGGLYNEQFF
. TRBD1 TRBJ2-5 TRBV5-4 TGTGCCAGCAGACCAGACAGGGACGCCCAAGAGACCCAGTACTTC CASRPDRDAQETQYF
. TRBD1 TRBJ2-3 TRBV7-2 TGTGCCAGCATCAAACCTTCGACAGGGGGACCGCAGTATTTT CASIKPSTGGPQYF
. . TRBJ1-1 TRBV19 TGTGCCAGTAGTATGAGCAGGGAAGGGAACACTGAAGCTTTCTTT CASSMSREGNTEAFF
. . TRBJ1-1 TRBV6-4 TGTGCCAGCAGCGTGACAGGTTTGGGAACTGAAGCTTTCTTT CASSVTGLGTEAFF
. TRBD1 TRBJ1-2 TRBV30 TGTGCCTGGAGTTCCCGGGACAGGGGGAACTATGGCTACACCTTC CAWSSRDRGNYGYTF
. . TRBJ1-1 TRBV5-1 TGCGCCAGCAGCTCCCTTCCATTGCCATTGACAGGCGGGAACACTGAAGCTTTCTTT CASSSLPLPLTGGNTEAFF
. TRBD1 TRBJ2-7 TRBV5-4 TGTGCCAGCAGGGGGGACAGGGGATTCTACGAGCAGTACTTC CASRGDRGFYEQYF
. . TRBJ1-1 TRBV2 TGTGCCAGCAGTCCTCAGACAGGACAGCACACTGAAGCTTTCTTT CASSPQTGQHTEAFF
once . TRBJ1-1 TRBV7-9 TGTTCCAGCAGCTTAGGGGAGGGTGAAGCTTTCTTT CSSSLGEGEAFF
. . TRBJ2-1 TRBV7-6 TGTGCCAGCAGCTTAGGGGGGACTGCCTACAATGAGCAGTTCTTC CASSLGGTAYNEQFF
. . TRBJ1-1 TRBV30 TGTGCCTGGAGGAATAAGCTCTTCATGAACACTGAAGCTTTCTTT CAWRNKLFMNTEAFF
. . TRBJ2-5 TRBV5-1 TGCGCCAGCAGCTTGCCAGGGCGGGAGACCCAGTACTTC CASSLPGRETQYF
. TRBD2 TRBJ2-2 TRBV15 TGTGCCACCAGCAGGGGCGGGGGGCGCCACGGGGAGCTGTTTTTT CATSRGGGRHGELFF
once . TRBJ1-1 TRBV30 TGTGCCTGGAGTGTAGTACAGGGCTGGAACACTGAAGCTTTCTTT CAWSVVQGWNTEAFF
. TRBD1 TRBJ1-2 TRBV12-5 TGTGCTAGTGGTTTGGTACCAGGACAGGGAAGTGGCTACACCTTC CASGLVPGQGSGYTF
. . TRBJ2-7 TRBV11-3 TGTGCCAGCAGCCCTGGCTTTATATCCCCCCGGGCAGGGGTCTCCTACGAGCAGTACTTC CASSPGFISPRAGVSYEQYF
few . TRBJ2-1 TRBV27 TGTGCCAGCAGTCGAGGGAATGAGCAGTTCTTC CASSRGNEQFF
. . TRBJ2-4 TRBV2 TGTGCCAGCGGCGGAAACATTCAGTACTTC CASGGNIQYF
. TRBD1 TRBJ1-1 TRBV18 TGTGCCAGCTCGCGGACAGGGTATGTGAACACTGAAGCTTTCTTT CASSRTGYVNTEAFF
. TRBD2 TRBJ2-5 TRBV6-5 TGTGCCAGCAGCCTCGGGGGGAGGGCAGAGACCCAGTACTTC CASSLGGRAETQYF
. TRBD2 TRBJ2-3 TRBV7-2 TGTGCCAGCAGCTTAAAAGCGGTAGCGGGGGCCTCGGGCGGGACGCAGTATTTT CASSLKAVAGASGGTQYF
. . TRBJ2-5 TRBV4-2 TGTGCCAGCAGCCAAGATCCGTCCCCGCAAGAGACCCAGTACTTC CASSQDPSPQETQYF
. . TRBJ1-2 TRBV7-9 TGTGCCAGCAGTCGACAGGAAGCTAACTATGGCTACACCTTC CASSRQEANYGYTF
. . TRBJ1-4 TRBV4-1 TGCGCCAGCAGCCAAGTCGGGGCAACTAATGAAAAACTGTTTTTT CASSQVGATNEKLFF
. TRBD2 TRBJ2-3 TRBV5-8 TGTGCCAGCAGCGCCTCCGGGACTAGCGGGGGCACAGATACGCAGTATTTT CASSASGTSGGTDTQYF
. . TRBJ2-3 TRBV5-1 TGCGCCAGCAGGGTAGGAGCGGATACGCAGTATTTT CASRVGADTQYF
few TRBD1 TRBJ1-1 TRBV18 TGTGCCAGCTCACCACCGGACAGGGACATTGTCACTGAAGCTTTCTTT CASSPPDRDIVTEAFF